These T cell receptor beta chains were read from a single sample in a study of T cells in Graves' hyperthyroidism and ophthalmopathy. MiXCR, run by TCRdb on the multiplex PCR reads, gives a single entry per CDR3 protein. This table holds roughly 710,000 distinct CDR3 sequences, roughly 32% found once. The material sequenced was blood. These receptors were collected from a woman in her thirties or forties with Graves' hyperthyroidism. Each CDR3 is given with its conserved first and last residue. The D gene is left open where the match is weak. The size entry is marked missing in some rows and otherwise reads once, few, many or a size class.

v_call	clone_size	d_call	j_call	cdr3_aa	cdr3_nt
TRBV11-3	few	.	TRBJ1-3	CASSLRTAGNTIYF	TGTGCCAGCAGCCTTCGGACAGCTGGAAACACCATATATTTT
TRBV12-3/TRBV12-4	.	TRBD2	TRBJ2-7	CASSSSGDPYEQYF	TGTGCCAGCAGTTCTAGCGGGGACCCATACGAGCAGTACTTC
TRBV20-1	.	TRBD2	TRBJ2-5	CSARPLAGGLQETQYF	TGCAGTGCTAGACCCTTAGCGGGGGGATTACAAGAGACCCAGTACTTC
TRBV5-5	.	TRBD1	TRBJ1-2	CASSLERQGATNYGYTF	TGTGCCAGCAGCTTGGAGAGACAGGGGGCAACAAACTATGGCTACACCTTC
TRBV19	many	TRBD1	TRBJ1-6	CASRRTGGSPLHF	TGTGCCAGTAGACGGACAGGAGGTTCACCCCTCCACTTT
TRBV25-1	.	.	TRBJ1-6	CASSSTGTPNSPLHF	TGTGCCAGCAGTTCGACCGGGACACCTAATTCACCCCTCCACTTT
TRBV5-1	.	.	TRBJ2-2	CASSHNLARNTGELFF	TGCGCCAGCAGCCATAACCTAGCTCGGAACACCGGGGAGCTGTTTTTT
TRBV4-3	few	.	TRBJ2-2	CASRGGNSANTGELFF	TGCGCCAGCAGAGGCGGGAACAGCGCGAACACCGGGGAGCTGTTTTTT
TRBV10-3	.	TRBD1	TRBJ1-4	CAISEAGTGGEKLFF	TGTGCCATCAGTGAGGCGGGGACAGGGGGTGAAAAACTGTTTTTT
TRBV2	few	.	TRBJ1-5	CASSEVTASNQPQHF	TGTGCCAGCAGTGAGGTGACAGCTTCCAATCAGCCCCAGCATTTT
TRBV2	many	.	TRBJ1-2	CASSLVATSMGYTF	TGTGCCAGCAGTCTGGTGGCCACATCGATGGGCTACACCTTC
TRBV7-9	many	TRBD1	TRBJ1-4	CASSPGGATNEKLFF	TGTGCCAGCAGCCCAGGGGGTGCAACTAATGAAAAACTGTTTTTT
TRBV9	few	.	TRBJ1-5	CASSPWALNQSQHF	TGTGCCAGCAGCCCCTGGGCCCTCAATCAGTCCCAGCATTTT
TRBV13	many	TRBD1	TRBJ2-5	CASSVTGQQETQYF	TGTGCCAGCAGCGTCACGGGACAGCAAGAGACCCAGTACTTC
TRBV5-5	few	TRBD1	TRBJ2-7	CASSFPGQGNEQYF	TGTGCCAGCAGCTTCCCGGGACAGGGTAACGAGCAGTACTTC
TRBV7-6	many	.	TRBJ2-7	CASSLSRDKNYEQYF	TGTGCCAGCAGCTTATCCCGGGACAAGAACTACGAGCAGTACTTC
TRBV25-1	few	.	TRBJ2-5	CASSDDRGGETQYF	TGTGCCAGCAGTGACGACCGAGGCGGAGAGACCCAGTACTTC
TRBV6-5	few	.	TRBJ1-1	CASSYRGAATEAFF	TGTGCCAGCAGTTACCGTGGGGCAGCCACTGAAGCTTTCTTT
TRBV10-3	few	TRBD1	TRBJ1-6	CAISETGVLNPTNSPLHF	TGTGCCATCAGTGAGACAGGGGTGCTAAATCCAACTAATTCACCCCTCCACTTT
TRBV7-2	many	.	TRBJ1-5	CASSLGKGSTRDNQPQHF	TGTGCCAGCAGCCTGGGAAAGGGAAGTACGAGGGACAATCAGCCCCAGCATTTT
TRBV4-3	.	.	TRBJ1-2	CASSPTRLNNYGYTF	TGCGCCAGCAGCCCCACCAGGTTAAATAACTATGGCTACACCTTC
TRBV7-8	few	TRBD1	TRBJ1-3	CASSYRGAGNTIYF	TGTGCCAGCAGCTACAGGGGTGCTGGAAACACCATATATTTT
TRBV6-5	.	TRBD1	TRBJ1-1	CASTPRDRGTEAFF	TGTGCCAGCACCCCACGGGACAGGGGGACTGAAGCTTTCTTT
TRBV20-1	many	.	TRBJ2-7	CSAPQGTYEQYF	TGCAGTGCACCTCAGGGGACCTACGAGCAGTACTTC
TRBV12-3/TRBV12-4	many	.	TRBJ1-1	CASSTRGVNTEAFF	TGTGCCAGCAGCACGAGAGGGGTGAACACTGAAGCTTTCTTT
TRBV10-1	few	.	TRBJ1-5	CASSEWAGGQPQHF	TGCGCCAGCAGTGAGTGGGCTGGGGGTCAGCCCCAGCATTTT
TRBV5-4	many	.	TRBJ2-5	CASWLGLTSETQYF	TGTGCCAGCTGGTTAGGACTAACGAGTGAGACCCAGTACTTC
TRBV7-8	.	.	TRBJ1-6	CASSPGEALHF	TGTGCCAGCAGCCCCGGAGAGGCCCTCCACTTT
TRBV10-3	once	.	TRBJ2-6	CARNGSGDPRSGANVLTF	TGTGCCCGAAATGGATCAGGGGACCCCCGCTCTGGGGCCAACGTCCTGACTTTC
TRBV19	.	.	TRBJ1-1	CASSSHTEAFF	TGTGCCAGTAGCTCGCACACTGAAGCTTTCTTT
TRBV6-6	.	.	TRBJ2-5	CASSLSGVVGQETQYF	TGTGCCAGCAGCCTCTCGGGAGTAGTAGGTCAAGAGACCCAGTACTTC
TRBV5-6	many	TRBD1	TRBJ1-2	CASSFRDREVGGYTF	TGTGCCAGCAGCTTCCGGGACAGGGAAGTAGGAGGCTACACCTTC
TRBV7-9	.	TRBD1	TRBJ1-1	CASSTGQATEAFF	TGTGCCAGCAGTACGGGACAGGCCACTGAAGCTTTCTTT
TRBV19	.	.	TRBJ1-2	CASSPQALDYGYTF	TGTGCCAGTAGTCCCCAGGCCCTCGACTATGGCTACACCTTC
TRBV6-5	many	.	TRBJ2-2	CASSYSPNTGELFF	TGTGCCAGCAGTTACTCGCCGAACACCGGGGAGCTGTTTTTT
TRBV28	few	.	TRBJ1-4	CASGRGKLFF	TGTGCCAGCGGGAGGGGGAAACTGTTTTTT
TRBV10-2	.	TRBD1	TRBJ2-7	CASRPGTEIYEQYF	TGCGCCAGCAGGCCCGGGACAGAGATCTACGAGCAGTACTTC
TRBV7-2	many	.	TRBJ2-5	CASSSRLAGRETQYF	TGTGCCAGCAGCTCCCGGTTGGCGGGAAGGGAGACCCAGTACTTC
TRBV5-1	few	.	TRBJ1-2	CASSLEESYGYTF	TGCGCCAGCAGCTTGGAGGAGTCCTATGGCTACACCTTC
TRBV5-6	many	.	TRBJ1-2	CASSSPGTQVNGYTF	TGTGCCAGCAGCTCGCCGGGGACCCAGGTCAATGGCTACACCTTC
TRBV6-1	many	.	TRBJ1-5	CATSVPQHF	TGTGCCACCTCTGTGCCCCAGCATTTT
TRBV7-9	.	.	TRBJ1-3	CASSLADWETIYF	TGTGCCAGCAGCTTGGCAGACTGGGAGACCATATATTTT
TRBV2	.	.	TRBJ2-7	CASSPGRTLGQYF	TGTGCCAGCAGTCCGGGTCGAACCCTGGGGCAGTACTTC
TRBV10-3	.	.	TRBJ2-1	CATTSRNEQFF	TGTGCCACCACTAGTCGCAATGAGCAGTTCTTC
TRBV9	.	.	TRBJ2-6	CASTLEGANVLTF	TGTGCCAGCACCCTGGAGGGGGCCAACGTCCTGACTTTC
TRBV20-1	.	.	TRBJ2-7	CSASGHEQYF	TGCAGTGCTAGCGGCCACGAGCAGTACTTC
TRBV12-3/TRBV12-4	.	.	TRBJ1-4	CASSRGWATNEKLFF	TGTGCCAGCAGTCGAGGGTGGGCAACTAATGAAAAACTGTTTTTT
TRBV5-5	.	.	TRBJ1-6	CASSWDESPLHF	TGTGCCAGCAGCTGGGACGAGTCACCCCTCCACTTT
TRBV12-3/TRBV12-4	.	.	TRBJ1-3	CASSYIHPSGNTIYF	TGTGCCAGCAGTTATATCCACCCCTCTGGAAACACCATATATTTT
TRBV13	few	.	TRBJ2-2	CASSSGTRGTGELFF	TGTGCCAGCAGCTCCGGGACTCGGGGGACCGGGGAGCTGTTTTTT
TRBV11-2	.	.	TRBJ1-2	CASSVVWGFNYGYTF	TGTGCCAGCAGTGTGGTTTGGGGATTTAACTATGGCTACACCTTC
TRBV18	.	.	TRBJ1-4	CASSPGFGRTNEKLFF	TGTGCCAGCTCACCAGGCTTCGGGAGGACTAATGAAAAACTGTTTTTT
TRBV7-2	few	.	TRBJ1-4	CASSSGGDQIEKLFF	TGTGCCAGCAGCTCCGGAGGGGACCAGATCGAAAAACTGTTTTTT
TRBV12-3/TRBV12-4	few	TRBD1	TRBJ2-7	CASSSSRDSSYEQYF	TGTGCCAGCAGTTCGAGCCGGGACAGCTCCTACGAGCAGTACTTC
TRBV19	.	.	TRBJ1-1	CAWSRSSSEAFF	TGTGCCTGGAGTCGGAGTAGCTCTGAAGCTTTCTTT
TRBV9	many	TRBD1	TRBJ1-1	CASSATRDREDTEAFF	TGTGCCAGCAGCGCCACGAGGGACAGGGAGGACACTGAAGCTTTCTTT
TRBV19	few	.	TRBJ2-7	CASSSRPGAGEQYF	TGTGCCAGTAGTTCTAGACCAGGTGCTGGCGAGCAGTACTTC